In this sample, the clone carrying this T cell receptor beta chain is medium-sized. This CDR3 region has 15 residues. V dropped 2 bases and J dropped 1; count of bases not matched to a gene: 4. CDR1 is SGHAT and CDR2 is FQDESV in the germline V gene (reference sequence). These data belong to a study of tissue T cells after allogeneic stem cell transplantation. Produced via immunoSEQ multiplex PCR; TCRdb's table is partial and in-frame only. The data contain roughly 6,000 clones, 63% of them singletons. The V and J genes are TRBV11-1 and TRBJ1-1, with 7 bases that match TRBD1. The sequenced sample was duodenum tissue, obtained at autopsy. The TCR originated in a woman aged 18 to 55 with breast cancer. The CDR3 DNA follows: TGTGCCAGCAGCTTACTTGACAGGGAGAACACTGAAGCTTTCTTT. As protein: CASSLLDRENTEAFF.